Following are 21 T cell receptor beta chains from one sample sequenced in a study of blood T cell repertoires in COVID-19. The repertoire was sequenced with immunoSEQ multiplex PCR; TCRdb's copy has only in-frame clones and lacks some. The table shows about 160,000 clones, with 80% to 90% occurring only once. The specimen sequenced was peripheral blood. The receptors were gathered from a woman in her seventies with acute or convalescent COVID-19.

The V call is TRBV25-1, the J call TRBJ1-2, with 9 bases identical to TRBD1. The CDR3 runs to 14 residues. The germline gives CDR1 MGHDK, CDR2 SYGVNS. V lost 4 bases, J lost 5 bases, and 5 bases stayed unmatched. The CDR3 DNA follows: TGTGCCAGCAGTGTTGGACAGGGGTATTATGGCTACACCTTC. Residues: CASSVGQGYYGYTF.

This sequence joins TRBV25-1 and TRBJ1-4; D is uncertain. The CDR3 runs to 15 residues. V was pared by 2 bases and J by 8 bases, with 15 bases between. Germline values: CDR1 MGHDK, CDR2 SYGVNS. CDR3 nucleotide sequence: TGTGCCAGCAGTGAACCCGTGGGCCGCGGGGAAAAACTGTTTTTT. This gives the protein CASSEPVGRGEKLFF.

This rearrangement joins TRBV5-1 to TRBJ1-3; no firm D call. Per the germline V gene, CDR1 is SGHRS and CDR2 is YFSETQ. Trimming took off 4 bases at V and 0 bases at J, with 14 bases between the two ends. The CDR3 runs to 16 residues. CDR3 nucleotide sequence: TGCGCCAGCAGCCCGGGTGACCTAAGCTCTGGAAACACCATATATTTT. This translates into CASSPGDLSSGNTIYF.

The J gene is TRBJ1-1, the V gene TRBV5-1, with no clear D. The germline CDR1 and CDR2 sequences are SGHRS and YFSETQ. CDR3 size: 16 residues. The V end lost 3 bases, the J end lost 1 base, and 16 bases lay between the germline ends. CDR3 DNA sequence: TGCGCCAGCAGCTGGGCAGGCAGGAGGAGGAACACTGAAGCTTTCTTT. Amino acids: CASSWAGRRRNTEAFF. The variable domain in full, with the rest retrieved from reference TRBV5-1 and TRBJ1-1, is KAGVTQTPRYLIKTRGQQVTLSCSPISGHRSVSWYQQTPGQGLQFLFEYFSETQRNKGNFPGRFSGRQFSNSRSEMNVSTLELGDSALYLCASSWAGRRRNTEAFFGQGTRLTVV.

This rearrangement joins TRBV4-1 to TRBJ1-2; D possibly corresponds to TRBD1 (6 bases). CDR3 length: 12 amino acids. Germline assignment: CDR1 MGHRA and CDR2 YSYEKL. V lost 1 base, J lost 8 bases, and 8 bases lay in between. The CDR3 reads CASSQAGQGYTF. CDR3 coding DNA: TGCGCCAGCAGCCAAGCCGGACAGGGCTACACCTTC.

The V gene is TRBV27, the J gene TRBJ2-7; D is possibly TRBD2 (5 bases). Trimming removed 1 base at V and 3 bases at J, with 13 bases between. Germline lookup yields CDR1 MNHEY and CDR2 SMNVEV (reference sequence). This CDR3 has 15 amino acids. Here the CDR3 reads CASSLYPGFYYEQYF. CDR3 nucleotides: TGTGCCAGCAGTTTATATCCGGGATTTTACTACGAGCAGTACTTC.

The chain is built from TRBV21-1 and TRBJ1-2; the DNA was not used to check the table's D call, TRBD1. TRBV21-1 is recorded as a pseudogene. CDR3 length equals 15 residues. CDR3 protein: CASSKESRGNYGYTF. The CDR3 DNA follows: TGTGCCAGCAGCAAAGAGAGCAGGGGTAACTATGGCTACACCTTC.

The chain has TRBV20-1 and TRBJ2-2; D may be TRBD2 (6 bases). The CDR3 extends over 16 amino acids. Germline lookup yields CDR1 DFQATT and CDR2 SNEGSKA (reference sequence). Trimming shortened V by 3 bases and J by 4 bases, and 18 bases separated the two germline ends. The CDR3 DNA sequence: TGCAGTGCTAGTGGGGAGGACGGTCGAGGCACCGGGGAGCTGTTTTTT. Translating gives CSASGEDGRGTGELFF.

The chain employs TRBV3-1 (or the pseudogene TRBV3-2) and TRBJ1-2; D call uncertain. Germline CDR1 reads LGHDT; CDR2 reads YNNKEL (reference sequence). V was trimmed by 4 bases and J by 4 bases, leaving 19 bases between them. The CDR3 spans 16 residues. CDR3 in DNA: TGTGCCAGCAGCCCAGCCGGGCTACAAACTAGCTATGGCTACACCTTC. Protein sequence: CASSPAGLQTSYGYTF.

The chain has TRBV5-6 and TRBJ1-2; D remains unclear. CDR3 length: 12 amino acids. Germline V gives CDR1 SGHDT, CDR2 YYEEEE. Trimming removed 3 bases at V and 3 bases at J, with 6 bases between. CDR3 loop: CASSYSDYGYTF. The CDR3 DNA reads as TGTGCCAGCAGCTATTCCGACTATGGCTACACCTTC.

This clone was detected only a few times. The rearrangement uses TRBV7-8 and TRBJ2-7, with 7 bases fitting TRBD1. V shed 1 base, J shed 1 base, and the junction held 4 bases outside the gene matches. Germline CDR1 is SGHVS and CDR2 is FQNEAQ. There are 15 residues in the CDR3. CDR3 sequence (DNA): TGTGCCAGCAGCTTAGTGGGGACAGTGTCCTACGAGCAGTACTTC. Its protein product is CASSLVGTVSYEQYF.

The chain uses TRBV7-9 and TRBJ2-2, with TRBD2 matching over 9 bases. The CDR3 runs 17 residues. The germline gives CDR1 SEHNR, CDR2 FQNEAQ (reference sequence). V was pared by 4 bases and J by 0 bases, with 6 bases of the junction left unmatched. The CDR3 bases are TGTGCCAGCAGCTCCCAGCTAGCGGGAACGAACACCGGGGAGCTGTTTTTT. Residues: CASSSQLAGTNTGELFF.

The chain uses TRBV7-9 and TRBJ2-1; possibly TRBD2 for D (6 bases). Germline assignment: CDR1 SEHNR and CDR2 FQNEAQ (reference sequence). CDR3 length: 17 residues. V was cut by 5 bases and J by 0 bases, with 17 bases left in between. CDR3 DNA sequence: TGTGCCAGCAGCCCCGGGACTTCCCGAAGCTCCTACAATGAGCAGTTCTTC. The encoded protein is CASSPGTSRSSYNEQFF.

The chain is built from TRBV6-5 and TRBJ2-7; a possible D gene is TRBD2 (6 bases). Germline values: CDR1 MNHEY, CDR2 SVGAGI. This CDR3 contains 14 residues. V was cut by 0 bases and J by 4 bases, with 10 bases left in between. In DNA, the CDR3 is TGTGCCAGCAGTTACTCGGCAGGGAGGTACGAGCAGTACTTC. Translated, it gives CASSYSAGRYEQYF.

For this clone: One end of the junction is discordant with germline, which a read error may explain. This chain connects TRBV25-1 to TRBJ1-6; D ambiguous. The germline CDR1 and CDR2 sequences are MGHDK and SYGVNS. This CDR3 spans 15 amino acids. CDR3 loop: CASSKYMGNNSPLHF. The CDR3 nucleotides are TGTGCCAGCAGTAAATATATGGGCAATAATTCACCCCTCCACTTT.

This chain links TRBV4-3 with TRBJ1-4, with 8 bases that match TRBD1. The CDR3 contains 16 residues. The trim removed 1 base at V and 8 bases at J, leaving 9 bases unmatched. Germline CDR1 reads LGHNA; CDR2 reads YSLEER. CDR3 amino acids: CASSQAQTGEGEKLFF. The CDR3 bases are TGCGCCAGCAGCCAAGCCCAGACAGGGGAGGGGGAAAAACTGTTTTTT.

This chain links TRBV24-1 with TRBJ2-2; no reliable D call. The CDR3 extends over 16 amino acids. V lost 0 bases, J lost 7 bases, and 14 bases lay in between. Germline CDR1 and CDR2: KGHDR and SFDVKD. The DNA for the CDR3 is TGTGCCACCAGTGATTTGCGGCACAGTCATGACGGGGAGCTGTTTTTT. It encodes CATSDLRHSHDGELFF.

Regarding this clone: The sample holds other DNA sequences that translate to the same CDR3. This chain joins TRBV6-1 and TRBJ1-1; D is uncertain. Germline V gene data show CDR1 as MNHNS and CDR2 as SASEGT. Deletions cut 2 bases from V and 3 bases from J, with 7 bases between. This CDR3 comprises 13 residues. CDR3 region: CASSEREDTEAFF. DNA of the CDR3: TGTGCCAGCAGTGAACGAGAGGACACTGAAGCTTTCTTT.

The chain couples TRBV4-3 to TRBJ1-4; 8 positions agree with TRBD1. Per germline, CDR1 LGHNA and CDR2 YSLEER. The CDR3 covers 15 residues. Trimming took 0 bases from V and 8 from J; bases not matched to a gene: 5. The chain's CDR3 is CASSQDIQGGEKLFF. CDR3 nucleotides: TGCGCCAGCAGCCAAGATATACAGGGGGGGGAAAAACTGTTTTTT.

This clone appeared once. CDR3 coding DNA: TGCAGTGCCCCTATCGGCTACACCTTC. The encoded protein is CSAPIGYTF. The rearrangement joins TRBV20-1 to TRBJ1-2; D remains ambiguous. Trimming stripped 6 bases from V and 8 bases from J, with 7 bases between. This CDR3 is built from 9 residues. Germline CDR1 is DFQATT and CDR2 is SNEGSKA (reference sequence).

The chain joins TRBV7-2 to TRBJ2-7; 12 bases fit TRBD1. Germline lookup yields CDR1 SGHTA and CDR2 FQGNSA. Germline trimming cut 3 bases from V and 5 bases from J; bases unmatched to any gene: 8. The CDR3 runs 16 residues. The CDR3 loop reads CASSFPTGTGGNEQYF. DNA for the CDR3: TGTGCCAGCAGCTTTCCCACCGGGACAGGGGGCAACGAGCAGTACTTC.